The T cell receptor beta chain described here comes from a study of post-analysis software for immune sequencing data. Study overall: Secondary progressive, relapsing-remitting and progressive-relapsing multiple sclerosis were among the included disease courses. Study-wide results and limits: Five TRBV segments occurring more often in patients than controls included TRBV5-6, TRBV5-1 and TRBV20-1. F measure grouped same-batch samples tightly together.

With regard to this clonotype: Its antigen is currently unknown.

Included in the TCR beta cDNA libraries were unique molecular identifiers. A single record per CDR3 protein comes from TCRdb applying MiXCR to the PCR reads. The table records about 760,000 distinct CDR3 sequences, approximately 30% of them present only once. CDR3 length equals 13 residues. V lost 4 bases to trimming and J lost 1 base, with 8 bases between them. Germline lookup yields CDR1 DFQATT and CDR2 SNEGSKA (reference sequence). The chain carries TRBV20-1 and TRBJ2-4, with a possible D match to TRBD1 (6 bases). The clonotype comes from a girl aged 5-17 years with multiple sclerosis. Sequences were obtained from blood. DNA for the CDR3: TGCAGTGCTAAGGACAGCGCCAAAAACATTCAGTACTTC. Encoded protein: CSAKDSAKNIQYF.